This T cell receptor (beta chain) originates from a study of PD-1 blockade in classical Hodgkin lymphoma. Study-level information: Patients were dosed intravenously with nivolumab at 3 mg/kg every 2 weeks.

A note on this clone: Antigen: not known.

Overall study results and limits: Newly diagnosed patients reportedly had lower baseline TCR diversity than healthy donors.

Time point defined: cycle 4 day 1 (C4D1), after 6 weeks of nivolumab. Each and every patient relapsed after autologous stem cell transplantation, and patients got differing brentuximab vedotin exposure. The authors purified CD4+ T cells from thawed PBMCs by magnetic negative selection. The CDR3 totals 14 residues. Trimming cost V 1 base and J 5 bases, with 11 bases left between them. Looked up from germline, CDR1 is SEHNR and CDR2 is FQNEAQ (reference sequence). TCRdb keeps only in-frame clones here, not all; method: immunoSEQ multiplex PCR. Of under 35,000 clones in the sample, approximately 85% were seen once.

Sample: CD4+ T cells from blood, taken before the fourth cycle of nivolumab. The TCR was taken from a human donor with classical Hodgkin lymphoma. The V call is TRBV7-9, the J call TRBJ2-5; no firm D call. CDR3 amino acids: CASSLEARRETQYF. The CDR3 DNA is TGTGCCAGCAGCTTAGAAGCGAGACGGGAGACCCAGTACTTC.